This T cell receptor (beta chain) was retrieved from a study of cytomegalovirus exposure and HLA in healthy donors. Notes on this clone: A read error may account for a junction end that differs from germline.

This CDR3 spans 16 amino acids. The V gene's germline CDR1 is SEHNR and CDR2 FQNEAQ (reference sequence). Researchers ran the PCR with 60 Vbeta and 13 Jbeta primers. The repertoire was sequenced with immunoSEQ multiplex PCR; TCRdb's copy has only in-frame clones and lacks some. Here the sample spans more than 90,000 clones, roughly 76% being singletons. Sequenced input: PBMCs. The receptor comes from a man in his forties in good health and CMV-seronegative. The chain joins TRBV7-9 to TRBJ1-1, with D possibly TRBD1 on 5 matching bases. Here the CDR3 reads CSSSFSIGGVNTEAFF. In DNA form, the CDR3 reads TGTTCCAGCAGCTTCTCCATTGGGGGGGTGAACACTGAAGCTTTCTTT.